Below, one TCR beta chain is given with its context. The count of this clone is one. The antigen it recognizes is unknown. Nothing much larger sits one base from this clone, and base qualities are not available. The sample originates from a study of cytomegalovirus exposure and HLA in healthy donors (dated by TCRdb to about 2017). Notes on the research overall: An earlier analysis of 550 to 700 of the donors reported more than 250 Gb of sequence data and some 120 million unique TCR beta sequences from about 200 million T cells. The study used immunosequencing to profile the T cell repertoires of hundreds of subjects and linked those repertoires to cytomegalovirus serostatus. All discovery cohort repertoires had been generated using a single sequencing platform. Both class I and class II loci were covered by HLA typing, at four-digit resolution. In a later analysis, previously published TCR beta repertoires from roughly 710 donors were re-analyzed and high-resolution HLA genotyping was added so that TCR occurrence patterns could be studied. Typing coverage varied by locus: about 620-640 donors for A, B, C, DRB1 and DQB1; roughly 500 for DQA1; around 610 for DPA1; about 450 for DPB1. Four or five DR-DQ haplotypes were handled as single units for association and clustering, since linkage in the cohort was strong. Donor age, sex, ethnicity and CMV serostatus were compiled together with the repertoire data. Around 320 gigabases of sequencing data and tens of millions of unique TCR sequences were included in an early release covering roughly 600 HLA-typed donors. To predict cytomegalovirus infection status, the study combined high-throughput TCR immunosequencing, statistical association of individual TCRs with disease status, and machine learning. On average, around 230,000 unique TCR beta nucleotide sequences were sequenced per donor among 398 genotyped donors of the cohort, with roughly 18% of those sequences being non-productive. An earlier analysis of around 580 of the donors used high-throughput TCR beta sequencing to judge whether each TCR beta V gene segment behaved as functional or pseudogenic. The genetic ancestry cluster associated with self-reported Caucasian donors included around four fifths of the roughly 400 genotyped donors. The study aimed to test whether cataloging public T cell receptors could reveal signatures of past pathogen exposure. Along with the roughly 670-subject first cohort, a separate validation cohort of over a hundred different subjects was used. A later genetic analysis used genome-wide SNP genotypes for about 65% of the roughly 700 donors, treating that subset as a discovery cohort. In the later analysis, no new phenotypic data were used to find candidate immune exposures; instead, reliance was placed on TCR beta sequences and their occurrence across donors. Study-level results and caveats: A later analysis associated about 17,000 TCR beta sequences with specific HLA alleles at a false discovery rate of 0.05. The presence/absence analyses assumed that sequencing depth was roughly uniform across donors, and that assumption may not be true. A later analysis reported that several top co-occurrence clusters appeared linked to parvovirus B19, influenza, CMV and Epstein-Barr virus. In a later analysis, TCR association rates were found to vary across HLA loci, with the most associated TCRs seen for DRB1 alleles and the fewest for HLA-C alleles. In this cohort, only TCR beta chains were sequenced, and detectable features were limited by the absence of alpha or paired-chain data. In a later analysis, HLA-associated TCR beta chains were found to be more clonally expanded and to have lower generation probabilities than equally common non-associated chains. In a later genetic analysis, a missense DCLRE1C variant was associated with V-gene and J-gene trimming of TCR beta chains, and the association was replicated in an independent cohort. Immune exposure information for the cohort was limited to CMV serostatus. In an earlier analysis of about 600 of the donors, most TCR beta V segments appeared in productive rearrangements about 87% or about 30% of the time, broadly matching IMGT annotations. Cytomegalovirus status was reported to be diagnosed by the classifier with high specificity and sensitivity in both the original and validation cohorts. A further reported finding was that TCR beta sequences accurately predicted the HLA-A and HLA-B alleles for most subjects in the first cohort. Across donors, most TCR sequences were observed very rarely, whereas some public TCRs were present in many individuals. Correlated functional status among segregating V segments might be attributable to linkage disequilibrium, but an unknown experimental factor could not be ruled out. In a later analysis, most CMV-associated TCR beta chains were found to appear HLA-restricted, with HLA associations seemingly driven largely by CMV exposure. Because HLA typing was unavailable for some donors at each locus, only the typed subset was used in association tests. Strong co-occurrence of HLA alleles, especially DR and DQ, made assigning TCR associations to individual alleles difficult. Some 16 rarely observed V segments, including chromosome 9 orphons, were excluded from the earlier analysis of several hundred of the donors because counts were too low. A group of highly shared sequence variants was considered likely to be a technical artifact of the sequencing pipeline. In a later genetic analysis, fewer N-insertions in productive TCRs were reported among donors in an Asian-associated ancestry cluster than the approximately 710-donor mean. The 87-base-pair reads could not distinguish some IMGT-functional V segments, including TRBV6-2 and TRBV6-3, so those segments were excluded. The study listed 164 TCR beta chains as associated with cytomegalovirus. The authors suggested that the approach could potentially be extended to other disease states and immunological phenotypes. In vitro tests confirmed that a few of the cytomegalovirus-associated TCR beta chains recognize cytomegalovirus antigens.

The library relied on the immunoSEQ multiplex PCR assay. A mixture of 60 forward primers for TCR Vbeta segments and 13 reverse primers for TCR Jbeta segments was used in the multiplex PCR. The CDR3 region of rearranged TCR beta genes was amplified from genomic DNA with a multiplex PCR assay. The Illumina HiSeq System was used to sequence the amplified TCR beta libraries as 87-base-pair reads. Processing in the source paper ran as follows. A later analysis counted approximately 74 million unique TCR beta chains across the 550 to 800 repertoires, and about 10 million of these chains were shared by at least two donors. Raw reads were error-corrected and collapsed into unique sequences by a nearest-neighbor algorithm in which closely related sequences were merged to remove PCR and sequencing errors. Alignment of CDR3 sequences to IMGT reference sequences was used to assign V, D and J gene segments. For a sequence to be retained, at least a six-nucleotide match to both a V gene segment and a J gene segment was required. Rearrangements were called productive when the CDR3 lacked stop codons and stayed in frame with V and J; all others were non-productive. CDR3 was defined by IMGT convention, running from the second conserved V-encoded cysteine to the conserved J-encoded phenylalanine. In an earlier analysis of some 550 of the donors, sequences lacking an unambiguous match to a single V gene segment were excluded. In an earlier analysis of some 590 of the donors, a V segment was called functional when productive rearrangements were above 56.7%, and segregating when the standard deviation between donors exceeded 5%. A statistical classification framework was built to diagnose cytomegalovirus status from the catalog of TCR beta chain sequences. In a later analysis, V and J genes were assigned by comparing TCR nucleotide sequences against IMGT/GENE-DB human TR gene sequences. The TCRdist pipeline was used in a later analysis to assign CDR3 sequences and most-parsimonious VDJ recombination scenarios. In a later analysis, each TCR beta chain was defined by its CDR3 amino acid sequence together with its V-gene family, and reads lacking a unique V-gene family were excluded. In a later analysis, approximately 590 highly shared, low-generation-probability nucleotide sequences were removed to address suspected cross-contamination and a sequencing artifact. In a later analysis, a clonal expansion index for each public chain was calculated from normalized within-repertoire ranks of inferred template counts. A later analysis computed generation probabilities with a VDJ recombination model fitted to out-of-frame rearrangements, and checked the results against IGoR. Hypergeometric tests were used in a later analysis to score TCR-TCR, TCR-HLA and TCR-CMV co-occurrence, with a repertoire-size bias correction applied to the TCR pairs. A later analysis estimated false discovery rates by permuting HLA or CMV assignments 20 times. A later analysis grouped co-occurring TCRs with DBSCAN, adding TCRdist sequence similarity when clustering within HLA-allele-positive subsets. For co-occurrence clustering, repertoires with fewer than 30,000 or more than 120,000 public chains were excluded, along with 5 or 6 repertoires with anomalous nucleotide sharing. Imported from immuneACCESS, the table was reduced by TCRdb to in-frame sequences with V and J called. These copies leave out some clones; in studies compared against another copy, an unresolved V gene accounts for under half, and the cause of the remainder is not known. V, J and clone size are taken as reported in that table, and D and trimming were inferred from the DNA itself. This sample has 150,000 or so clones in its table, and roughly 79% of those were observed once. The ten biggest clones cover 6.5% to 7% of the sample.

The cohort was made up of about 670 healthy bone marrow donors. At the time of sampling, all cohort members were nominally healthy, though unrecorded immune exposures were likely present. The donor tested CMV seropositive and was one of the 289 seropositive cohort members. Each donor provided a peripheral blood sample, and peripheral blood mononuclear cells were used for TCR beta sequencing. Genomic DNA was extracted from the blood cell samples with the Qiagen DNeasy Blood Extraction Kit. Counted from cysteine to phenylalanine, this CDR3 has 18 amino acids. The CDR3 DNA has 54 bases and is translated from base 1. V is trimmed back by 5 bases and J by 7 bases, and the junction contains 18 bases that no gene match accounts for. In the germline V gene (reference sequence), CDR1 corresponds to LNHNV and CDR2 to YYDKDF.

The V and J genes are TRBV15 and TRBJ1-5, and TRBD1 aligns with 9 junction nucleotides. The TCR sequence derives from a woman aged 40 to 50 in good health and CMV-seropositive. The material sequenced was PBMCs. The CDR3 protein: CATSDLLIPGQGWQPQHF. At the DNA level, the sequence is TGTGCCACCAGCGACCTACTTATTCCGGGACAGGGATGGCAGCCCCAGCATTTT.